This TCR beta chain was sequenced in a study of OX40 agonist ivuxolimab in advanced cancers. Study summary: Every patient in dose escalation had hepatocellular carcinoma, melanoma, renal cell or head and neck cancer.

Germline CDR1 reads SGHAT; CDR2 reads FQNNGV. This CDR3 comprises 16 residues. V shed 2 bases and J shed 5 bases, with 16 bases lying between them. The data were produced by immunoSEQ multiplex PCR, yet TCRdb's version contains in-frame clones alone and is incomplete. The sample records more than 45,000 clones, about 85% being singletons. The clonotype was recovered from an adult with an advanced solid tumor such as melanoma, head and neck, liver or kidney cancer. This sample comprised CD4+ or CD8+ T cells sorted from blood, obtained in a trial of the OX40 agonist ivuxolimab. The V and J genes are TRBV11-2 and TRBJ2-1; the D is unclear. The CDR3 sequence: CASSLRWARANNEQFF. The CDR3 DNA is TGTGCCAGCAGCTTACGGTGGGCGAGAGCGAACAATGAGCAGTTCTTC.